The present entry profiles one T cell receptor (beta chain) with its context. This clonotype was observed at least ten times. Its antigen is currently not known. Within one base of it there is no much larger clone, and no base qualities were kept. What this sample's time point label stands for: longitudinal time-point 3. Libraries from unsorted PBMCs were made from 2 million PBMCs kept in RNAlater at -80 degrees C until RNA extraction. The multiple sclerosis patients were enrolled in a US clinical protocol that used magnetic resonance imaging to evaluate disease progression. PBMCs were separated from peripheral blood using Ficoll-Hypaque density gradient centrifugation and then cryopreserved in liquid nitrogen. cDNA synthesis used template-switch 5'RACE with a primer carrying a 10-nucleotide random unique molecular identifier tagging each TCR transcript. Every sequencing run yielded over 170 million TCR-beta sequences covering 15-18 subjects. Total RNA was extracted with the RNeasy kit. The KAPA Real-time Library Amplification kit was used to amplify TCR-beta VDJ regions with primers for the TCR constant region and the 5'RACE anchor. A first PCR added sample indexes and Illumina adaptors, after which a second PCR increased the library yield. After Ampure bead purification, the roughly 650 bp TCR product was size-selected on a 2% E-gel SizeSelection system. Before pooling, libraries had their quality checked on a Bioanalyzer, their concentration measured with Qubit, and their quantity determined with the Kapa Library Quantification kit. An Illumina HiSeq 2500 sequenced the libraries paired-end 2 x 150 bp. To increase sequence diversity, roughly 24-32% phiX was spiked into each library pool. In the authors' own workflow: The UMI-based MiGEC pipeline processed quality-filtered reads and removed over 75% of raw TCR sequences during error correction. VDJ genes were aligned to IMGT germline references, and clonotypes were defined by unique CDR3 amino acid sequence plus V-J genes. Clonal expansion, Shannon diversity and CDR3 relatedness (CalcPairwiseDistances, ClusterSamples) were evaluated with VDJtools, and phylogenetic trees were built with CLCbio workbench. A clone was classed as expanded if it had 8 or more unique UMIs, a cutoff based on coefficient-of-variation modelling across technical triplicates. The public reads were reanalyzed by TCRdb: fastp trimming at Q25, MiXCR alignment, in-frame beta chains only. Each record represents a unique CDR3 protein, reported with the most common genes and DNA among its rows. None of the V and J calls come from the authors' own analysis; TCRdb made them. Present in this sample are some 89,000 distinct CDR3 sequences, roughly 4.5% of which were seen just once. Together, the top ten hold 5.7% of the sample.

V trim: 3 bases; J trim: 6 bases; unmatched bases: 9. CDR1 and CDR2 were assigned from the germline V gene as SGHRS and YFSETQ. Spanning cysteine to phenylalanine, the CDR3 consists of 15 amino acids. Only the CDR3 portion is preserved as DNA: 45 bases, with reading frame beginning at the first base. This entry comes from a study of neurological immune-mediated disorders (dated by TCRdb to the late 2010s). Study-level background: Of the 35 or so multiple sclerosis patients, some 30 had relapsing-remitting MS and 3 had secondary progressive MS. Peripheral blood TCR-beta repertoires from patients with HTLV-I-associated myelopathy (HAM/TSP), patients with multiple sclerosis, and healthy controls were compared in the study using UMI-based sequencing. The 85 to 110 TCR-beta libraries included longitudinal samples, technical triplicates and paired sorted CD4+ and CD8+ T-cell subsets alongside PBMC samples. Longitudinal HAM/TSP donors and healthy donors each had 3 time-points at intervals of about 3-45 months. The cohort comprised some 71 subjects: approximately 15 HAM/TSP patients, around 34 multiple sclerosis patients and 20 or so healthy controls.

Overall study outcomes, separate from this receptor: TCR clonal expansion was highest in HAM/TSP patients and lowest in MS patients, with MS patients falling below even healthy controls. The MS cluster showed no association with clinical or MRI features, and the authors stated that larger cohorts are needed. No identical CDR3 amino acid sequences were shared among expanded clones across subjects, suggesting private TCR-beta repertoires in all groups. Repertoires from 18 of 34 MS patients were grouped by phylogenetic analysis into a cluster of related CDR3 sequences, suggesting a possible repertoire-level signature.

The sample comprised PBMCs. The receptor was derived from a woman aged 55-69 years with multiple sclerosis. This chain joins TRBV5-1 to TRBJ2-3; 8 bases in the junction line up with TRBD2. The CDR3 reads CASSYIAGLVDTQYF. The nucleotides are TGCGCCAGCAGCTATATAGCGGGGTTAGTGGATACGCAGTATTTT.